This record looks at one TCR beta chain sequence and its context. Its antigen remains unidentified. Qualities for individual bases were not recorded, and no much larger clone is one base off. Receptors were amplified or captured by the immunoSEQ multiplex PCR assay. For the multiplex PCR, a mixture combining 60 forward primers for TCR Vbeta segments and 13 reverse primers for TCR Jbeta segments was used. The CDR3 region of rearranged TCR beta genes was amplified from genomic DNA with a multiplex PCR assay. Amplified TCR beta libraries were sequenced as 87-base-pair reads on the Illumina HiSeq System. The study's processing was this. A later analysis counted about 82 million unique TCR beta chains across the 666 repertoires, and 9 million to 14 million of these chains were shared by at least two donors. Raw reads were error-corrected and collapsed into unique sequences with a nearest-neighbor algorithm that merged closely related sequences to remove PCR and sequencing errors. V, D and J gene segments were assigned by aligning CDR3 sequences to IMGT reference sequences. Each retained sequence needed at least a six-nucleotide match to both a V gene segment and a J gene segment. A rearrangement counted as productive if the CDR3 had no stop codons and remained in frame with V and J, and every other rearrangement counted as non-productive. CDR3 was defined according to IMGT convention as the region running from the second conserved V-encoded cysteine to the conserved J-encoded phenylalanine. In an earlier analysis of around 640 of the donors, sequences lacking an unambiguous match to a single V gene segment were excluded. An earlier analysis of a few hundred of the donors called V segments functional above 56.7% productive rearrangements and segregating when the between-donor standard deviation exceeded 5%. A statistical classification framework was built for diagnosing cytomegalovirus status from the catalog of TCR beta chain sequences. A later analysis assigned V and J genes by comparing TCR nucleotide sequences with IMGT/GENE-DB human TR gene sequences. A later analysis assigned CDR3 sequences and most-parsimonious VDJ recombination scenarios with the TCRdist pipeline. A later analysis defined each TCR beta chain by its CDR3 amino acid sequence plus V-gene family, and excluded reads lacking a unique V-gene family. A later analysis removed roughly 590 highly shared, low-generation-probability nucleotide sequences to deal with suspected cross-contamination and a sequencing artifact. A later analysis calculated a clonal expansion index for each public chain from normalized within-repertoire ranks of inferred template counts. In a later analysis, generation probabilities were computed using a VDJ recombination model fitted to out-of-frame rearrangements, and the results were checked against IGoR. Hypergeometric tests were used in a later analysis to score TCR-TCR, TCR-HLA and TCR-CMV co-occurrence, with a repertoire-size bias correction applied to the TCR pairs. To estimate false discovery rates, a later analysis permuted the HLA or CMV assignments 20 times. In a later analysis, co-occurring TCRs were grouped using DBSCAN, with TCRdist sequence similarity added in when clustering inside HLA-allele-positive subsets. Repertoires with fewer than 30,000 or more than 120,000 public chains, plus five repertoires with anomalous nucleotide sharing, were excluded from co-occurrence clustering. What TCRdb holds here is the immuneACCESS table cut down to in-frame rearrangements. Part of the clones is not present; checked against another copy, under half of the missing clones reflect an unresolved V gene, and the others are unexplained. That table is the source of V, J and clone size, and D and trimming were worked out from the DNA. The sample has around 120,000 clones on record, about 80% of them singletons. Jointly, the top ten make up over 2.5% of the sample.

This specimen comes from a study of cytomegalovirus exposure and HLA in healthy donors (dated by TCRdb to about 2017). As for the study more broadly: According to an earlier analysis of 587 of the donors, roughly 180 million T cells yielded roughly 100 million unique TCR beta sequences and approximately 300 Gb of sequence data. Roughly 300 gigabases of sequencing data and some 85 million unique TCR sequences were included in an early release covering over 600 HLA-typed donors. The genetic ancestry cluster associated with self-reported Caucasian donors included about 84% of the 398 genotyped donors. The study aimed to test whether cataloging public T cell receptors could reveal signatures of past pathogen exposure. Using immunosequencing, the study profiled T cell repertoires from 500 to 800 subjects and related those repertoires to cytomegalovirus serostatus. A separate validation cohort of some 130 different subjects was used in addition to the roughly 700-subject first cohort. The study combined high-throughput TCR immunosequencing, statistical association of individual TCRs with disease status, and machine learning to predict cytomegalovirus infection status. A later analysis re-analyzed previously published TCR beta repertoires from about 730 donors and added high-resolution HLA genotyping to study TCR occurrence patterns. In the later analysis, no new phenotypic data were used to find candidate immune exposures; instead, reliance was placed on TCR beta sequences and their occurrence across donors. To decide whether each TCR beta V gene segment behaved as functional or pseudogenic, an earlier analysis of some 600 of the donors relied on high-throughput TCR beta sequencing. Donor age, sex, ethnicity and CMV serostatus were compiled together with the repertoire data. In a later genetic analysis, genome-wide SNP genotypes for about 60% of the 666 donors were used, and that subset was treated as a discovery cohort. All discovery cohort repertoires had been generated using a single sequencing platform. HLA typing covered class I and class II loci at four-digit resolution. The number of donors typed differed by locus, with 629-630 for A, B, C, DRB1 and DQB1, 522 for DQA1, about 610 for DPA1, and under 490 for DPB1. Because of strong linkage in the cohort, roughly five DR-DQ haplotypes were treated as single units for association and clustering. Among about 360 genotyped donors of the cohort, an average of 235,054 unique TCR beta nucleotide sequences were sequenced per donor, 15% to 20% of them non-productive. Summary of the overall study and its limitations: Because the 87-base-pair reads could not distinguish some IMGT-functional V segments, including TRBV6-2 and TRBV6-3, those segments were excluded. In a later analysis, several top co-occurrence clusters were reported to appear linked to parvovirus B19, influenza, CMV and Epstein-Barr virus. A later genetic analysis reported fewer N-insertions in productive TCRs among donors in an Asian-associated ancestry cluster than the roughly 700-donor mean. Cytomegalovirus status was reported to be diagnosed by the classifier with high specificity and sensitivity in both the original and validation cohorts. In a later genetic analysis, a missense DCLRE1C variant was associated with V-gene and J-gene trimming of TCR beta chains, and the association was replicated in an independent cohort. Correlated functional status among segregating V segments might be attributable to linkage disequilibrium, but an unknown experimental factor could not be ruled out. Most CMV-associated TCR beta chains appeared to be HLA-restricted in a later analysis, and the HLA associations seemed to be driven largely by CMV exposure. Most TCR sequences were seen in very few donors, while some public TCRs were found in many individuals. The earlier analysis of 587 of the donors excluded roughly 17 rarely observed V segments, including chromosome 9 orphons, because counts were too low. Because some donors lacked HLA typing at each locus, the association tests relied only on the typed subset. According to the authors, the approach could potentially be generalized to other disease states and immunological phenotypes. The sequencing pipeline was judged likely to have produced a cluster of highly shared sequence variants as a technical artifact. When HLA alleles, especially DR and DQ, strongly co-occurred, attributing TCR associations to individual alleles was difficult. In vitro tests confirmed that a few of the cytomegalovirus-associated TCR beta chains recognize cytomegalovirus antigens. A further reported finding was that TCR beta sequences accurately predicted the HLA-A and HLA-B alleles for most subjects in the first cohort. In a later analysis, HLA-associated TCR beta chains were found to be more clonally expanded and to have lower generation probabilities than equally common non-associated chains. Sequencing depth was assumed to be roughly uniform across donors in the presence/absence analyses, though that assumption may not hold. In a later analysis, over 15,000 TCR beta sequences were associated with specific HLA alleles at a false discovery rate of 0.05. An earlier analysis of several hundred of the donors showed that most TCR beta V segments appeared in productive rearrangements either about 90% or about 30% of the time, which broadly matched IMGT annotations. The study listed 150 to 200 TCR beta chains as associated with cytomegalovirus. Immune exposure information for the cohort was limited to CMV serostatus. In this cohort, only TCR beta chains were sequenced, and detectable features were limited by the absence of alpha or paired-chain data. In a later analysis, TCR association rates were found to vary across HLA loci, with the most associated TCRs seen for DRB1 alleles and the fewest for HLA-C alleles.

The trim is 1 base for V and 13 bases for J, with a gap of 20 bases between the germline ends. CDR1 and CDR2 are drawn from the germline V gene: SGHTA, FQGNSA. Including the terminal cysteine and phenylalanine, the CDR3 comprises 15 residues. Kept here is only the CDR3 DNA, which spans 45 bases and is read in frame from base 1. The cohort was made up of hundreds of healthy bone marrow donors. All cohort members were sampled while nominally healthy, although unrecorded immune exposures were likely present. The donor was CMV seronegative and was included in the group of 352 seronegative cohort members. A peripheral blood sample was provided by each donor, and peripheral blood mononuclear cells were used for TCR beta sequencing. Genomic DNA was extracted from the blood cell samples with the Qiagen DNeasy Blood Extraction Kit.

The receptor chain draws on TRBV7-2 and TRBJ2-1, with the D segment identity uncertain. Sequencing was done on a sample of PBMCs. The source of this sequence is a male donor in good health and CMV-seronegative. The CDR3 reads CASSLVSIGRHGQFF. At the DNA level, the sequence is TGTGCCAGCAGCTTAGTTTCGATCGGTCGACATGGACAGTTCTTC.